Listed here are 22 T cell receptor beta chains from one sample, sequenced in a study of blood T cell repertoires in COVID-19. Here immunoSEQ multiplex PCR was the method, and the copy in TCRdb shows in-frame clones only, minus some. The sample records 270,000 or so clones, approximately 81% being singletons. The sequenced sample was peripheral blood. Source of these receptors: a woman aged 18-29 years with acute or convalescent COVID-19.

CDR3: CASSEHGDSGNTIYF. For the CDR3, the DNA is TGTGCCAGCAGTGAACACGGGGACTCTGGAAACACCATATATTTT. The chain recombines TRBV6-1 with TRBJ1-3; D is undetermined. CDR3 size: 15 residues. Trimming removed 2 bases at V and 0 bases at J, with 8 bases between. From germline, CDR1 is MNHNS and CDR2 SASEGT.

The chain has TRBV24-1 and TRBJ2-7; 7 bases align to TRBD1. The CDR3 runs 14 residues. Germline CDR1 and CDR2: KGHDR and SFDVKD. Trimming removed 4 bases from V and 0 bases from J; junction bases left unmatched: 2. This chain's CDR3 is CATSERQGSYEQYF. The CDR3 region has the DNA TGTGCCACCAGTGAGAGACAGGGCTCCTACGAGCAGTACTTC.

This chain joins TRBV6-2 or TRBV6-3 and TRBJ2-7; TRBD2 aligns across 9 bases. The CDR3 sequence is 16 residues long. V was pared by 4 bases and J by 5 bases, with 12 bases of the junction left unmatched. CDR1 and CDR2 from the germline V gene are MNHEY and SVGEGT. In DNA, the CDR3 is TGTGCCAGCAGTTCAGTAGCGGGAGCCGCTTACGACGAGCAGTACTTC. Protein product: CASSSVAGAAYDEQYF.

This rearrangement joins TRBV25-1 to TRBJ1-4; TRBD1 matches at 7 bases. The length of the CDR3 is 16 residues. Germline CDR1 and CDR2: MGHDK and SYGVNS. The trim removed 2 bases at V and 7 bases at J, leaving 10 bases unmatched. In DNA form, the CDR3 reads TGTGCCAGCAGTGAAGCGGAGGACAGGTTAGGTGAAAAACTGTTTTTT. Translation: CASSEAEDRLGEKLFF. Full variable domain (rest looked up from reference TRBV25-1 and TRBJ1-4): EADIYQTPRYLVIGTGKKITLECSQTMGHDKMYWYQQDPGMELHLIHYSYGVNSTEKGDLSSESTVSRIRTEHFPLTLESARPSHTSQYLCASSEAEDRLGEKLFFGSGTQLSVL.

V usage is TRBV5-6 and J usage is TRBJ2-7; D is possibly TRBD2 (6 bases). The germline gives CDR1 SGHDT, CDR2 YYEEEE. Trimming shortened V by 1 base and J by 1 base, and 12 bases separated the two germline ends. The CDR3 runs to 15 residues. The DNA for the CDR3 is TGTGCCAGCAGCTTGTATCCCAGCGGGTCCTACGAGCAGTACTTC. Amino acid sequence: CASSLYPSGSYEQYF.

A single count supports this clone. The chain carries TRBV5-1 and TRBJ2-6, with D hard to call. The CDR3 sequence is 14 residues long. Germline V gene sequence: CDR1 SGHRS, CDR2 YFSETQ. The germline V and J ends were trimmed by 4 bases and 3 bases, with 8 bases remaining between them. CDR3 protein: CASSPPGGANVLTF. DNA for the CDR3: TGCGCCAGCAGCCCGCCCGGTGGGGCCAACGTCCTGACTTTC. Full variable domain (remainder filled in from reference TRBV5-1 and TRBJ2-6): KAGVTQTPRYLIKTRGQQVTLSCSPISGHRSVSWYQQTPGQGLQFLFEYFSETQRNKGNFPGRFSGRQFSNSRSEMNVSTLELGDSALYLCASSPPGGANVLTFGAGSRLTVL.

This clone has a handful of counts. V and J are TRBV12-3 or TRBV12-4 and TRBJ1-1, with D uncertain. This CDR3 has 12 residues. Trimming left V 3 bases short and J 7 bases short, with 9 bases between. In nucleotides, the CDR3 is TGTGCCAGCAGTTTCGGGGAAGATGAAGCTTTCTTT. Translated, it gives CASSFGEDEAFF.

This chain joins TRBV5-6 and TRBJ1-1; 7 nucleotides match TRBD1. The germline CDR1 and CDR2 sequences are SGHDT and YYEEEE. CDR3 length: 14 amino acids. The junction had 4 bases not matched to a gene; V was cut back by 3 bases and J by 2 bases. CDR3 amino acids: CASSWGQPNTEAFF. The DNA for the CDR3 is TGTGCCAGCAGCTGGGGACAGCCCAACACTGAAGCTTTCTTT.

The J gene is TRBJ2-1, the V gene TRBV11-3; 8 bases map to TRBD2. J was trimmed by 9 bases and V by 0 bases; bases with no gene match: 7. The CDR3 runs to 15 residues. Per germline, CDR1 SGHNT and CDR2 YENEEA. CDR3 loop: CASSLEKGGRSEQFF. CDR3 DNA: TGTGCCAGCAGCTTAGAGAAGGGCGGGAGGAGTGAGCAGTTCTTC. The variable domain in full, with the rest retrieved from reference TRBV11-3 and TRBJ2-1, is EAGVVQSPRYKIIEKKQPVAFWCNPISGHNTLYWYLQNLGQGPELLIRYENEEAVDDSQLPKDRFSAERLKGVDSTLKIQPAELGDSAVYLCASSLEKGGRSEQFFGPGTRLTVL.

CDR3 in amino acids: CASSGSNQNQPQHF. In DNA, the CDR3 is TGTGCCAGCTCCGGGTCGAATCAGAATCAGCCCCAGCATTTT. V gene TRBV18 combines with J gene TRBJ1-5, with unresolved D. In germline, CDR1 is KGHSH, CDR2 LQKENI. The CDR3 is made up of 14 amino acids. Trimming removed 6 bases from V and 4 bases from J, with 13 bases in between.

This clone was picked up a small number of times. The CDR3 region has the DNA TGTGCCAGTAAGCTTTGGGGGAGGGAGGTTAACACTGAAGCTTTCTTT. Translating gives CASKLWGREVNTEAFF. This chain links TRBV19 with TRBJ1-1; TRBD1 might be the D (5 bases). Trimming left V 7 bases short and J 2 bases short, with 20 bases between. In germline, CDR1 is LNHDA, CDR2 SQIVND (reference sequence). The CDR3 extends over 16 amino acids.

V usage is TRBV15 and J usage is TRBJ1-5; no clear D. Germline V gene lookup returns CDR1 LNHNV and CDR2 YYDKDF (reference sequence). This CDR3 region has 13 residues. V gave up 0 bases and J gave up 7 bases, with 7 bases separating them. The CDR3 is CATSRDRLQPQHF. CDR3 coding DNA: TGTGCCACCAGCAGAGATCGGTTGCAGCCCCAGCATTTT.

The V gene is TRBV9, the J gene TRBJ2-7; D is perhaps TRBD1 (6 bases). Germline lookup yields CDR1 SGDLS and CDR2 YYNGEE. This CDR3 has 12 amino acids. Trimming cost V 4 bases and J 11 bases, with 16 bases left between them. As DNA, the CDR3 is TGTGCCAGCAGCTCTGACCAGGGGAGAAAGTACTTC. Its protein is CASSSDQGRKYF.

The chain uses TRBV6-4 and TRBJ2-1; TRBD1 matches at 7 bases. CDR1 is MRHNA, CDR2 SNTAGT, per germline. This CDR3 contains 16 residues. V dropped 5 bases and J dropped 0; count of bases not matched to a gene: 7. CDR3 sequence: CASSSQGTSSYNEQFF. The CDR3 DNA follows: TGTGCCAGCAGTTCACAGGGGACGAGCTCCTACAATGAGCAGTTCTTC.

The CDR3: CASSVMNTEAFF. The CDR3 DNA follows: TGCGCCAGCAGTGTTATGAACACTGAAGCTTTCTTT. This rearrangement joins TRBV10-2 to TRBJ1-1; D gene uncertain. The V and J ends lost 4 bases and 0 bases respectively, with 3 bases between them. CDR1 WSHSY and CDR2 SAAADI come from the germline V gene. The CDR3 covers 12 residues.

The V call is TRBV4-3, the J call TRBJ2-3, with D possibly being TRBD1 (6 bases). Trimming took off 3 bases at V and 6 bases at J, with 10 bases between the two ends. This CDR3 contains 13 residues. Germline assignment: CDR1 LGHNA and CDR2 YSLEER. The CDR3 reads CASSHSTGDTQYF. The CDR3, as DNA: TGCGCCAGCAGCCACTCTACAGGGGATACGCAGTATTTT.

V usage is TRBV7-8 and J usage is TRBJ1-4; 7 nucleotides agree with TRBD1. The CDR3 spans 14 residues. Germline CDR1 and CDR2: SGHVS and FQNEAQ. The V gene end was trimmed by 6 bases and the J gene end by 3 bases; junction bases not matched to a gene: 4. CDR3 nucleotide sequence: TGTGCCAGCAGGAGGGGACAGTCTAATGAAAAACTGTTTTTT. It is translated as CASRRGQSNEKLFF.

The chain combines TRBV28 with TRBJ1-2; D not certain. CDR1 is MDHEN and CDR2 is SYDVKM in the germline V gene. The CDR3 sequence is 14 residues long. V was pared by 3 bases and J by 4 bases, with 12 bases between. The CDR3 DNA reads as TGTGCCAGCAGTTTTGGCGGCCCGCCCTATGGCTACACCTTC. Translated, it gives CASSFGGPPYGYTF.

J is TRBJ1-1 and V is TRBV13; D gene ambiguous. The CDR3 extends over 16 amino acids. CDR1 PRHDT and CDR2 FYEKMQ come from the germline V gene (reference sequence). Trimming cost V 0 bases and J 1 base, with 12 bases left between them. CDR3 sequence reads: CASSLGGMSPNTEAFF. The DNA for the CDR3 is TGTGCCAGCAGCTTAGGCGGGATGTCGCCGAACACTGAAGCTTTCTTT.

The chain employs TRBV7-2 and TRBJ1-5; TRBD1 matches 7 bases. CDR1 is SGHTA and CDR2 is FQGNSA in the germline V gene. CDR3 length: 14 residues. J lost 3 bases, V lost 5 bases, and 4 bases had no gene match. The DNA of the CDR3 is TGTGCCAGCAGCCTGGGGACAGCCAATCAGCCCCAGCATTTT. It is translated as CASSLGTANQPQHF.

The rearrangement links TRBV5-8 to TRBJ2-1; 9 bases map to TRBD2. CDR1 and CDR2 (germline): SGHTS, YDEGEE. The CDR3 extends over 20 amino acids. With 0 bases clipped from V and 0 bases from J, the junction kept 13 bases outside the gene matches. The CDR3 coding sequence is TGTGCCAGCAGCTTGGTGGTGTTGCTAGCGGGAACGAGCTCCTACAATGAGCAGTTCTTC. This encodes CASSLVVLLAGTSSYNEQFF. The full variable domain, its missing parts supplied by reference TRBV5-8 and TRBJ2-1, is EAGVTQSPTHLIKTRGQQATLRCSPISGHTSVYWYQQALGLGLQFLLWYDEGEERNRGNFPPRFSGRQFPNYSSELNVNALELEDSALYLCASSLVVLLAGTSSYNEQFFGPGTRLTVL.

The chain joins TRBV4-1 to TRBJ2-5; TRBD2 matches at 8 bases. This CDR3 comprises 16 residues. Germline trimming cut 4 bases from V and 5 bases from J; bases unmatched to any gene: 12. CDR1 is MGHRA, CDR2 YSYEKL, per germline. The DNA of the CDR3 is TGCGCCAGCAGCCTTGGCAGCGGGAGTTTACCGGAGACCCAGTACTTC. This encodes CASSLGSGSLPETQYF.